The 3 T cell receptor beta chains below were found in one sample sequenced in a study of blood T cell repertoires in COVID-19 (dated by TCRdb to about 2020). The library was generated by the immunoSEQ multiplex PCR assay. The clones in this table, taken by TCRdb from immuneACCESS, are in-frame only. Not every clone is retained; where verified, under half of the shortfall comes from an unresolved V gene, and the cause of the rest is unknown. The sample has under 450,000 clones on record, roughly 90% of them singletons. Jointly, the top ten make up just over 0.85% of the sample. The source material was PBMCs or T cells enriched from blood (not recorded which). The source of these receptors is a woman aged 40-49 years who had been exposed to COVID-19.

This sequence joins TRBV5-4 and TRBJ2-3; tentatively, D is TRBD1 (6 bases). The CDR3 contains 13 residues. The V end was cut by 0 bases, the J end by 10 bases, with 12 bases between. Germline V lookup: CDR1 SGHNT, CDR2 YYREEE (reference sequence). For the CDR3, the DNA is TGTGCCAGCAGCTTGGCCGGGGACATGGCGCAGTATTTT. Residues: CASSLAGDMAQYF.

The chain carries TRBV9 and TRBJ1-1; no clear D gene. This CDR3 contains 14 residues. V shed 0 bases and J shed 2 bases, with 8 bases lying between them. Per the germline V gene, CDR1 is SGDLS and CDR2 is YYNGEE. CDR3 nucleotides: TGTGCCAGCAGCGTAGGGGCAGTAAACACTGAAGCTTTCTTT. Its translation is CASSVGAVNTEAFF.

This clone was seen just once. V and J are TRBV3-1 (or the pseudogene TRBV3-2) and TRBJ1-2; no clear D gene. CDR1 and CDR2 from the germline V gene are LGHDT and YNNKEL (reference sequence). V was clipped by 0 bases and J by 4 bases, with 12 bases between them. There are 15 residues in the CDR3. In nucleotides, the CDR3 is TGTGCCAGCAGCCAAGATAGTCAAATATTCTATGGCTACACCTTC. Protein sequence: CASSQDSQIFYGYTF.